These 23 T cell receptor beta chains were sequenced from one sample in a study of blood T cells in healthy people across ages. Using a J-beta primer mix together with a sample-barcoded 5' primer, a second PCR was run for roughly 6 to 11 cycles. TCRdb independently ran MiXCR on the 5' RACE reads; one entry per CDR3 protein. The profile shows almost 800,000 distinct CDR3 sequences, 58% of them singletons. Sequencing was done on a sample of blood. Every receptor here comes from a man aged 25-45 years in good health.

The chain employs TRBV6-6 and TRBJ1-2; D ambiguous. V lost 6 bases, J lost 4 bases, and 12 bases lay in between. CDR1 is MNHNY and CDR2 is SVGAGI in the germline V gene (reference sequence). The CDR3 extends over 13 amino acids. In DNA form, the CDR3 reads TGTGCCAGCAGGGGAGACGGCTTCTATGGCTACACCTTC. It encodes CASRGDGFYGYTF.

This clonotype was counted a few times. The chain joins TRBV4-2 to TRBJ2-7; 14 nucleotides align to TRBD2. J gave up 2 bases and V 0 bases, and 15 bases lay outside the gene matches. The CDR3 totals 21 residues. The germline gives CDR1 LGHNA, CDR2 YNFKEQ. CDR3 protein: CASSQEVSTSGRVAAPYEQYF. DNA of the CDR3: TGTGCCAGCAGCCAAGAGGTCTCGACTAGCGGGAGGGTTGCCGCCCCCTACGAGCAGTACTTC.

The chain carries TRBV5-1 and TRBJ2-1, with D possibly being TRBD1 (6 bases). Trimming shortened V by 3 bases and J by 8 bases, and 12 bases separated the two germline ends. The CDR3 sequence is 13 residues long. Germline V lookup: CDR1 SGHRS, CDR2 YFSETQ. The CDR3 bases are TGCGCCAGCAGCTGGGGGACACAGGATGAGCAGTTCTTC. Translated, it gives CASSWGTQDEQFF.

V usage is TRBV20-1 and J usage is TRBJ2-7; D gene uncertain. The CDR3 runs to 10 residues. Germline lookup yields CDR1 DFQATT and CDR2 SNEGSKA (reference sequence). The V end was cut by 1 base, the J end by 4 bases, with 2 bases between. This chain's CDR3 is CSARGYEQYF. Written as DNA, the CDR3 is TGCAGTGCTAGAGGATACGAGCAGTACTTC.

This clonotype has ten or more counts. This chain joins TRBV20-1 and TRBJ2-7, with no clear D. Trimming removed 3 bases from V and 5 bases from J, with 14 bases in between. CDR3 length equals 13 residues. CDR1 DFQATT and CDR2 SNEGSKA come from the germline V gene (reference sequence). The CDR3 loop is CSASKGRSDEQYF. The CDR3, as DNA: TGCAGTGCTAGTAAAGGTCGGTCGGACGAGCAGTACTTC.

This clonotype was found a few times. The rearrangement uses TRBV28 and TRBJ1-1; no reliable D call. The CDR3 runs to 13 residues. Germline CDR1 reads MDHEN; CDR2 reads SYDVKM. The V gene lost 4 bases and the J gene lost 5 bases, with 11 bases spanning the gap. In nucleotides, the CDR3 is TGTGCCAGCAGTTACCCTCCGGGGACTGAAGCTTTCTTT. This encodes CASSYPPGTEAFF.

The chain couples TRBV29-1 to TRBJ2-1, with D possibly being TRBD1 or TRBD2 (5 bases each). Trimming took off 5 bases at V and 10 bases at J, with 15 bases between the two ends. This CDR3 comprises 12 residues. Germline V CDR1 and CDR2: SQVTM, ANQGSEA. The CDR3 nucleotides read TGCAGCGTTCAACGGGACCGAGGCGAGCAGTTCTTC. Its translation: CSVQRDRGEQFF.

V and J are TRBV6-6 and TRBJ1-2; no firm D call. The CDR3 runs 14 residues. Between the trimmed V and J ends, which lost 0 bases and 4 bases, there was a span of 9 bases. CDR1 is MNHNY, CDR2 SVGAGI, per germline (reference sequence). The CDR3 DNA reads TGTGCCAGCAGTTACTCAGACCAGTCCTATGGCTACACCTTC. This translates into CASSYSDQSYGYTF.

This clonotype was found a few times. This chain links TRBV3-1 with TRBJ2-1; D gene uncertain. V was trimmed by 1 base and J by 10 bases, leaving 8 bases between them. Germline V lookup: CDR1 LGHDT, CDR2 YNNKEL (reference sequence). This CDR3 contains 12 residues. The DNA for the CDR3 is TGTGCCAGCAGCCAAGCGTGGATCGAGCAGTTCTTC. This sequence encodes CASSQAWIEQFF.

The chain employs TRBV6-2 or TRBV6-3 and TRBJ2-3; TRBD2 might be the D (5 bases). This CDR3 contains 16 residues. The germline V gene has CDR1 MNHEY and CDR2 SVGEGT. The V end was cut by 2 bases, the J end by 0 bases, with 12 bases between. CDR3 protein: CASSYVLVSSTDTQYF. In nucleotides, the CDR3 is TGTGCCAGCAGTTACGTACTAGTCTCGAGCACAGATACGCAGTATTTT.

This clonotype was observed a few times. The gene calls are TRBV3-1 and TRBJ2-1; D is ambiguous. V dropped 3 bases and J dropped 3 bases, with 9 bases sitting between them. This CDR3 contains 14 residues. Germline assignment: CDR1 LGHDT and CDR2 YNNKEL (reference sequence). As DNA, the CDR3 is TGTGCCAGCAGCCAGAGCAGCGTCTACAATGAGCAGTTCTTC. Its protein product is CASSQSSVYNEQFF.

V gene TRBV20-1 combines with J gene TRBJ2-7, with TRBD2 as a possible D gene (7 bases). Trimming left V 3 bases short and J 7 bases short, with 22 bases between. The CDR3 runs to 15 residues. Germline V CDR1 and CDR2: DFQATT, SNEGSKA (reference sequence). Written as DNA, the CDR3 is TGCAGTGCTAGGAAGCGGGTCAGCGGGGACAATGAGCAGTACTTC. It yields the protein CSARKRVSGDNEQYF.

This clonotype was observed a few times. The rearrangement joins TRBV10-3 to TRBJ2-1; D might be TRBD2 (5 bases). V dropped 8 bases and J dropped 0 bases, with 11 bases sitting between them. Per the germline V gene, CDR1 is ENHRY and CDR2 is SYGVKD. The CDR3 is 14 residues long. CDR3 DNA sequence: TGTGCCATCTTGGGAGAGAGCTCCTACAATGAGCAGTTCTTC. Its translation is CAILGESSYNEQFF.

The gene calls are TRBV20-1 and TRBJ2-1; D is perhaps TRBD2 (5 bases). Trimming took off 3 bases at V and 6 bases at J, with 18 bases between the two ends. There are 15 residues in the CDR3. Germline CDR1 reads DFQATT; CDR2 reads SNEGSKA (reference sequence). The CDR3 coding sequence is TGCAGTGCTAGCCTATCGTGGCTAGCTCTCAATGAGCAGTTCTTC. Translating it yields CSASLSWLALNEQFF.

This clonotype appeared once. The V and J genes are TRBV11-2 and TRBJ2-7; 10 nucleotides line up with TRBD1. The V and J ends lost 5 bases and 3 bases, in that order; junction bases with no gene match: 7. This CDR3 region has 15 residues. Germline-derived CDR1 and CDR2 are SGHAT and FQNNGV. The CDR3 DNA sequence: TGTGCCAGCAGCCCCTTAGGGACAGGGGACTACGAGCAGTACTTC. Translation: CASSPLGTGDYEQYF.

V is TRBV11-2 and J is TRBJ1-2; D perhaps matches TRBD1 (5 bases). Deletions cut 6 bases from V and 3 bases from J, with 14 bases between. The CDR3 contains 14 residues. Germline V CDR1 and CDR2: SGHAT, FQNNGV. The CDR3 DNA reads TGTGCCAGCAGGCACCCGGGACGGGACTATGGCTACACCTTC. Translating it yields CASRHPGRDYGYTF.

The chain uses TRBV11-1 and TRBJ2-5; 12 bases line up with TRBD2. Germline V gene sequence: CDR1 SGHAT, CDR2 FQDESV (reference sequence). There are 16 residues in the CDR3. J lost 13 bases, V lost 2 bases, and 14 bases had no gene match. The CDR3 sequence is CASSLRLAGEGRHLYF. CDR3 coding DNA: TGTGCCAGCAGCTTACGACTAGCGGGAGAAGGGAGACATTTGTACTTC.

CDR3 protein: CASRDPRTVGNEQFF. DNA of the CDR3: TGTGCCAGCCGTGACCCCCGGACAGTGGGGAATGAGCAGTTCTTC. The J gene is TRBJ2-1, the V gene TRBV4-2; possibly TRBD1 for D (6 bases). V dropped 8 bases and J dropped 7 bases, with 21 bases sitting between them. CDR1 and CDR2 from the germline V gene are LGHNA and YNFKEQ. This CDR3 has 15 residues.

The chain is built from TRBV9 and TRBJ2-4, with D hard to call. Gene TRBJ2-7 matches the end of the DNA better, so the J call may be wrong. CDR3 length: 13 residues. CDR1 and CDR2 (germline): SGDLS, YYNGEE. This CDR3 is CASSAAPSYEQYF. CDR3 DNA: TGTGCCAGCAGCGCCGCGCCTTCCTACGAGCAGTACTTC.

This chain links TRBV5-6 with TRBJ2-4, with D uncertain. CDR1 is SGHDT, CDR2 YYEEEE, per germline. This CDR3 comprises 14 residues. The V end lost 4 bases, the J end lost 6 bases, and 14 bases lay between the germline ends. The CDR3 is CASSPDWVGNIQYF. DNA for the CDR3: TGTGCCAGCAGCCCCGATTGGGTTGGAAACATTCAGTACTTC.

This clonotype has only a few counts. This CDR3 reads CASSPGQRGSPLHF. CDR3 coding DNA: TGTGCCAGCAGCCCTGGACAGCGCGGTTCACCCCTCCACTTT. This rearrangement joins TRBV7-2 to TRBJ1-6; D possibly corresponds to TRBD1 (6 bases). V lost 5 bases, J lost 9 bases, and 14 bases lay in between. This CDR3 contains 14 residues. The germline V gene encodes CDR1 SGHTA and CDR2 FQGNSA.

This clonotype showed up just once. The rearrangement links TRBV25-1 to TRBJ2-2; the D gene is possibly TRBD1 (5 bases). Germline CDR1 MGHDK, CDR2 SYGVNS. The germline V and J ends were trimmed by 2 bases and 3 bases, with 7 bases remaining between them. The CDR3 runs to 14 residues. Here the CDR3 reads CASSEARDTGELFF. As DNA, the CDR3 is TGTGCCAGCAGTGAAGCCAGGGACACCGGGGAGCTGTTTTTT.

As DNA, the CDR3 is TGTGCCAGCAGTCATACTACCAGGGCGGTGAACACTGAAGCTTTCTTT. Protein: CASSHTTRAVNTEAFF. V gene TRBV4-2 combines with J gene TRBJ1-1; D may be TRBD1 (5 bases). Germline lookup yields CDR1 LGHNA and CDR2 YNFKEQ. Trimming took off 6 bases at V and 0 bases at J, with 17 bases between the two ends. This CDR3 spans 16 amino acids.